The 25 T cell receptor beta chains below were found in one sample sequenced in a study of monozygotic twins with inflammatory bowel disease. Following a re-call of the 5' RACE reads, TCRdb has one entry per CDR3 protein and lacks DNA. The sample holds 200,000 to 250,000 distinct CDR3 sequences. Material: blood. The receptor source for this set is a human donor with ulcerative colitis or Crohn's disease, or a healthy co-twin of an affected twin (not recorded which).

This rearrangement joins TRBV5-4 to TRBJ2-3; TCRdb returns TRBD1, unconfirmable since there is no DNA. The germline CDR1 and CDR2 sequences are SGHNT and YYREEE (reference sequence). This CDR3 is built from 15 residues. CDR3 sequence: CASSPTGQHTDTQYF.

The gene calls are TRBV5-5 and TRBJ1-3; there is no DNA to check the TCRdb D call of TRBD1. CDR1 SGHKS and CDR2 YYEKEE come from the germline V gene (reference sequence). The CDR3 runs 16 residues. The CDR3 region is CASSSGDRGPGNTIYF.

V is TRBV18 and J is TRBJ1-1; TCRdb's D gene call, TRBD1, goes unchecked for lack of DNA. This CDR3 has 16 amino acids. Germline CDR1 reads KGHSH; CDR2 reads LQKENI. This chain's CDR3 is CASSPPNREANTEAFF. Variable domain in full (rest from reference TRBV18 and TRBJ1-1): NAGVMQNPRHLVRRRGQEARLRCSPMKGHSHVYWYRQLPEEGLKFMVYLQKENIIDESGMPKERFSAEFPKEGPSILRIQQVVRGDSAAYFCASSPPNREANTEAFFGQGTRLTVV.

The CDR3 here is CASSPAGESYNEQFF. The rearrangement links TRBV6-1 to TRBJ2-1; the TCRdb D gene call, TRBD1, has no DNA to confirm it. The CDR3 sequence is 15 residues long. Germline V gene sequence: CDR1 MNHNS, CDR2 SASEGT.

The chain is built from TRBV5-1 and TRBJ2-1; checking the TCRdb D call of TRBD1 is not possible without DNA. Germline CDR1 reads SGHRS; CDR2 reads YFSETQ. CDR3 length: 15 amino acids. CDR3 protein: CASSQTTGDVNEQFF.

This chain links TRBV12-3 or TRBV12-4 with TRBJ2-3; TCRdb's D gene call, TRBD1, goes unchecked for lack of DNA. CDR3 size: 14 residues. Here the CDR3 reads CASRSRLIEDTQYF.

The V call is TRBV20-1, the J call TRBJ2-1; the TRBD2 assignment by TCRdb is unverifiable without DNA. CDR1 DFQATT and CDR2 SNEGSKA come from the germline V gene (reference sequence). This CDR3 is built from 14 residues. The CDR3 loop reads CSARVGGAYNEQFF.

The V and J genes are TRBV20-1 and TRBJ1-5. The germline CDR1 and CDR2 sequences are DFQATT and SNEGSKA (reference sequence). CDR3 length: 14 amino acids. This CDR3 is CSAGGGASNQPQHF.

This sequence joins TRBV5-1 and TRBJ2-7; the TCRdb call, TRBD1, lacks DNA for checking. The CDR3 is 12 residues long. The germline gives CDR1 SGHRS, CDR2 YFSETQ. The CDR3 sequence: CASSLGASGEYF.

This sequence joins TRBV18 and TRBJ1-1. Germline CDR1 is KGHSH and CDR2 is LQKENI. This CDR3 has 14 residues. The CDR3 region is CASSPPLGDTEAFF.

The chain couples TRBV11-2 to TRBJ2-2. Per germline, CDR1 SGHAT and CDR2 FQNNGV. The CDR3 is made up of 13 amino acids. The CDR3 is CASSQRVAGELFF. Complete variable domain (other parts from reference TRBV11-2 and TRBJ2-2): EAGVAQSPRYKIIEKRQSVAFWCNPISGHATLYWYQQILGQGPKLLIQFQNNGVVDDSQLPKDRFSAERLKGVDSTLKIQPAKLEDSAVYLCASSQRVAGELFFGEGSRLTVL.

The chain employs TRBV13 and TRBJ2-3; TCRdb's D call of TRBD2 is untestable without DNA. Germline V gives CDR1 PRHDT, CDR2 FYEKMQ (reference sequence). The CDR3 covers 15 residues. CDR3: CASSPRRQSTDTQYF.

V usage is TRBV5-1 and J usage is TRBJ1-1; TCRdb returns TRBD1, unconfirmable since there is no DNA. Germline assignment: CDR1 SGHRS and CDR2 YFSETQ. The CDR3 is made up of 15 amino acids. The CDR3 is CASSLAWGMNTEAFF. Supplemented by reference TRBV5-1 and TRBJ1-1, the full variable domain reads KAGVTQTPRYLIKTRGQQVTLSCSPISGHRSVSWYQQTPGQGLQFLFEYFSETQRNKGNFPGRFSGRQFSNSRSEMNVSTLELGDSALYLCASSLAWGMNTEAFFGQGTRLTVV.

CDR3: CASSVRDRGPETQYF. This chain joins TRBV5-6 and TRBJ2-5; without DNA, the TCRdb call of TRBD1 cannot be checked. The CDR3 is 15 residues long. Germline values: CDR1 SGHDT, CDR2 YYEEEE. The full variable domain, rest sourced from reference TRBV5-6 and TRBJ2-5, is DAGVTQSPTHLIKTRGQQVTLRCSPKSGHDTVSWYQQALGQGPQFIFQYYEEEERQRGNFPDRFSGHQFPNYSSELNVNALLLGDSALYLCASSVRDRGPETQYFGPGTRLLVL.

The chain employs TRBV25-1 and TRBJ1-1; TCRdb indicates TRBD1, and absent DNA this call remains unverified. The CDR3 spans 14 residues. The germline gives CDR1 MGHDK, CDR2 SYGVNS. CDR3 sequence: CASSDSLLNTEAFF.

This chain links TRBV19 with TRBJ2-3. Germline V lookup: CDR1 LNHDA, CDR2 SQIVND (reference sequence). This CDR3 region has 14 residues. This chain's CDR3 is CASSFDGGTDTQYF. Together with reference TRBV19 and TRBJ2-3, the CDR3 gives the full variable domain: DGGITQSPKYLFRKEGQNVTLSCEQNLNHDAMYWYRQDPGQGLRLIYYSQIVNDFQKGDIAEGYSVSREKKESFPLTVTSAQKNPTAFYLCASSFDGGTDTQYFGPGTRLTVL.

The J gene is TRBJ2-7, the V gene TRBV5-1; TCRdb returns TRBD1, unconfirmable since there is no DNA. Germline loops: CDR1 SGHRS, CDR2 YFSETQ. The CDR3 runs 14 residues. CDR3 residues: CASSGGPGSYEQYF.

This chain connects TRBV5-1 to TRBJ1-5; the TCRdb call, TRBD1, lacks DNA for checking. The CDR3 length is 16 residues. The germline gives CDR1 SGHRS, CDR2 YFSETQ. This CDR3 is CASSLHGPGKGQPQHF.

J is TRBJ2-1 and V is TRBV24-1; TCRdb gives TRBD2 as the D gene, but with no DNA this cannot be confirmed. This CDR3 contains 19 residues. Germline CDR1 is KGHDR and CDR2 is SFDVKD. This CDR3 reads CATSDEGLAGGPGVNEQFF.

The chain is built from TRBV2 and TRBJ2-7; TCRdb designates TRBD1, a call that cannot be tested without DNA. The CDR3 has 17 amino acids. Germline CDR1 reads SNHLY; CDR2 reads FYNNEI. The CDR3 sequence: CASSPRDRGLTDYEQYF.

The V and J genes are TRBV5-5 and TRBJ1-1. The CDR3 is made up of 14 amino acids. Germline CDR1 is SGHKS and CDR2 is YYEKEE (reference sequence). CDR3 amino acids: CASSLLSANTEAFF.

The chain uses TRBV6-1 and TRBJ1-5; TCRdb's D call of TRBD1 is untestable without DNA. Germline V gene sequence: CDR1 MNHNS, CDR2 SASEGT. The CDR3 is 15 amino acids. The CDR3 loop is CASATGTGSYQPQHF.

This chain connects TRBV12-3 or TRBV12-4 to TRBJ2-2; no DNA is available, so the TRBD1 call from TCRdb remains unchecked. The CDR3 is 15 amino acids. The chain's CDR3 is CASSLASGASGELFF.

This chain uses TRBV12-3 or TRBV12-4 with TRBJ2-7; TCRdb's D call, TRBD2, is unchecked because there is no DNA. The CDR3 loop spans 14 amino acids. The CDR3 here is CASSFGPVYYEQYF.

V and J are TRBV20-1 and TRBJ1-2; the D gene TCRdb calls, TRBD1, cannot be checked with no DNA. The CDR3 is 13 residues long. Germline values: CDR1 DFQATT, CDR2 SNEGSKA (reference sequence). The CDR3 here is CSAPRQGRDGYTF.